This TCR beta chain was observed in a study of brain T cells in children with intractable seizures. Study findings and constraints: Pre-surgery blood may have been undersampled, hiding some clones.

The sample's time point: blood from clinic visit 5 months post-surgery; TSC patient then seizure free. The sequenced cases were selected for having the highest brain T cell transcript signatures. The germline V gene encodes CDR1 KGHSH and CDR2 LQKENI. V dropped 2 bases and J dropped 1 base, with 2 bases sitting between them. This CDR3 comprises 12 residues. This clone showed up just once. What it binds is not known. TCRdb's copy holds only in-frame clones and misses some; the assay was immunoSEQ multiplex PCR. The sample lists 340,000 or so clones, over 90% occurring once. V and J are TRBV18 and TRBJ1-1; no firm D call. The sample consisted of peripheral blood, taken 4 to 6 months after surgery. The TCR comes from a boy in the first two years of life with tuberous sclerosis and intractable seizures. The chain's CDR3 is CASSPGNTEAFF. CDR3 nucleotides: TGTGCCAGCTCACCAGGGAACACTGAAGCTTTCTTT.